Only a few counts were recorded for the clone carrying this T cell receptor beta chain. This record comes from a study of shared clonotypes between healthy human individuals. Generated by immunoSEQ multiplex PCR, the TCRdb table keeps only in-frame clones and is missing some. This sample has 2 million to 3 million clones, with over 85% found just once. CDR1 and CDR2 (germline): MGHDK, SYGVNS. CDR3 size: 13 residues. V was pared by 6 bases and J by 4 bases, with 0 bases of the junction left unmatched. Within Nashville, Tennessee resided all donors, each a Caucasian adult. The sequencing sample was made of naive CD4+ T cells from PBMCs. The sample's subset: CD45RA+ positively selected. V and J are TRBV25-1 and TRBJ2-3; 11 bases map to TRBD2. This TCR derives from a man between 18 and 29 years old in good health. Some clones in this sample may be carry-over from other donors' samples. This CDR3 is CASRTSGADTQYF. The CDR3 nucleotides read TGTGCCAGCAGGACTAGCGGGGCAGATACGCAGTATTTT.